What follows are 30 T cell receptor beta chains derived from one specimen sequenced in a study of blood T cell repertoires in COVID-19. This table comes from immunoSEQ multiplex PCR, and its TCRdb copy is limited to in-frame clones, with some not included. The sample contains about 240,000 clones, around four fifths of which appear only once. The material sequenced was peripheral blood. These receptors were taken from an older woman with acute or convalescent COVID-19.

This clone came up a few times. The chain is built from TRBV29-1 and TRBJ2-7; possible D gene TRBD2, 6 bases. The CDR3 is 14 residues long. Germline CDR1 reads SQVTM; CDR2 reads ANQGSEA. The V end lost 1 base, the J end lost 1 base, and 11 bases lay between the germline ends. CDR3 region: CSVEGRAQSYEQYF. The CDR3 region has the DNA TGCAGCGTTGAAGGGAGGGCACAGTCCTACGAGCAGTACTTC.

This clone has a count of ten or more. J is TRBJ1-1 and V is TRBV2; D is unclear. Per germline, CDR1 SNHLY and CDR2 FYNNEI. Trimming took 11 bases from V and 5 from J, leaving 18 bases between them. The CDR3 totals 13 residues. CDR3 coding DNA: TGTGCCGACCGAGAAGGAGTTTGGACTGAAGCTTTCTTT. It encodes CADREGVWTEAFF.

The chain employs TRBV10-2 and TRBJ1-1; perhaps TRBD1 as D (5 bases). This CDR3 region has 11 residues. Germline V lookup: CDR1 WSHSY, CDR2 SAAADI. Trimming removed 7 bases from V and 12 bases from J, with 15 bases in between. The DNA for the CDR3 is TGCGCCAGCACGCCGGGGGGTCGAACTTTCTTT. It codes for CASTPGGRTFF.

V gene TRBV5-1 combines with J gene TRBJ2-1; 11 bases are a match to TRBD2. V lost 5 bases to trimming and J lost 5 bases; unmatched junction nucleotides: 0. This CDR3 has 13 amino acids. The germline V gene encodes CDR1 SGHRS and CDR2 YFSETQ. The CDR3 spells CASSSGGDNEQFF. The CDR3 nucleotides read TGCGCCAGCAGTAGCGGGGGGGACAATGAGCAGTTCTTC.

This sequence joins TRBV2 and TRBJ1-1; TRBD1 is a possible D gene (6 bases). CDR3 length equals 15 residues. CDR1 is SNHLY, CDR2 FYNNEI, per germline. Trimming shortened V by 0 bases and J by 6 bases, and 14 bases separated the two germline ends. CDR3 bases: TGTGCCAGCAGTGAAGCGCGGGGGGGGCTCTCTGAAGCTTTCTTT. Amino acid sequence: CASSEARGGLSEAFF. The entire variable domain, with the rest obtained from reference TRBV2 and TRBJ1-1, is as follows: EPEVTQTPSHQVTQMGQEVILRCVPISNHLYFYWYRQILGQKVEFLVSFYNNEISEKSEIFDDQFSVERPDGSNFTLKIRSTKLEDSAMYFCASSEARGGLSEAFFGQGTRLTVV.

CDR3 sequence: CASSEALRDGYTF. The CDR3 DNA reads TGTGCCAGCAGTGAAGCGCTTCGGGATGGCTACACCTTC. V gene TRBV2 combines with J gene TRBJ1-2; no definite D call. Germline values: CDR1 SNHLY, CDR2 FYNNEI. V shed 0 bases and J shed 6 bases, with 8 bases lying between them. This CDR3 spans 13 amino acids.

The chain joins TRBV3-1 (or the pseudogene TRBV3-2) to TRBJ2-7; D uncertain. Germline CDR1 reads LGHDT; CDR2 reads YNNKEL (reference sequence). The V end lost 4 bases, the J end lost 5 bases, and 15 bases lay between the germline ends. This CDR3 comprises 14 residues. As DNA, the CDR3 is TGTGCCAGCAGCCGACAATCCCCCGACCACGAGCAGTACTTC. Translating gives CASSRQSPDHEQYF.

The chain employs TRBV28 and TRBJ1-5; D might be TRBD1 (5 bases). The CDR3 length is 15 residues. Germline values: CDR1 MDHEN, CDR2 SYDVKM. Between the trimmed V and J ends, which lost 5 bases and 6 bases, there was a span of 17 bases. The CDR3 reads CASSPPDTFSQPQHF. For the CDR3, the DNA is TGTGCCAGCAGTCCCCCGGACACATTCAGTCAGCCCCAGCATTTT. The complete variable domain, with remaining parts taken from reference TRBV28 and TRBJ1-5, reads DVKVTQSSRYLVKRTGEKVFLECVQDMDHENMFWYRQDPGLGLRLIYFSYDVKMKEKGDIPEGYSVSREKKERFSLILESASTNQTSMYLCASSPPDTFSQPQHFGDGTRLSIL.

The rearrangement uses TRBV5-1 and TRBJ2-2; tentatively, D is TRBD1 (5 bases). Trimming cost V 0 bases and J 2 bases, with 11 bases left between them. Germline V lookup: CDR1 SGHRS, CDR2 YFSETQ. This CDR3 contains 16 residues. CDR3 sequence (DNA): TGCGCCAGCAGCTTGGAGGCAGGGCGTAACACCGGGGAGCTGTTTTTT. This translates into CASSLEAGRNTGELFF.

The sample holds one count of this clone. The chain has TRBV3-1 (or the pseudogene TRBV3-2) and TRBJ2-1; 10 nucleotides align to TRBD2. The V and J ends lost 4 bases and 7 bases, in that order; junction bases with no gene match: 4. Looked up from germline, CDR1 is LGHDT and CDR2 is YNNKEL (reference sequence). The CDR3 has 14 amino acids. CDR3 in DNA: TGTGCCAGCAGCCTAGCGGGGGGAGATAATGAGCAGTTCTTC. It is translated as CASSLAGGDNEQFF.

This chain uses TRBV28 with TRBJ1-2; D gene uncertain. The V gene lost 5 bases and the J gene lost 4 bases, with 17 bases spanning the gap. Germline V gene sequence: CDR1 MDHEN, CDR2 SYDVKM. The CDR3 has 15 residues. CDR3 nucleotide sequence: TGTGCCAGCAGTCCTCATTCGGGAGGGTCCTATGGCTACACCTTC. Its protein is CASSPHSGGSYGYTF.

The rearrangement joins TRBV7-2 to TRBJ1-1; 9 positions match TRBD1. The germline V gene has CDR1 SGHTA and CDR2 FQGNSA. V lost 1 base, J lost 2 bases, and 11 bases stayed unmatched. The length of the CDR3 is 18 residues. CDR3 in amino acids: CASSLGYGTGLRNTEAFF. The CDR3 nucleotides read TGTGCCAGCAGCTTAGGCTATGGGACAGGGCTACGTAACACTGAAGCTTTCTTT. Using reference TRBV7-2 and TRBJ1-1 for the parts outside the CDR3, the full variable domain is GAGVSQSPSNKVTEKGKDVELRCDPISGHTALYWYRQSLGQGLEFLIYFQGNSAPDKSGLPSDRFSAERTGGSVSTLTIQRTQQEDSAVYLCASSLGYGTGLRNTEAFFGQGTRLTVV.

CDR3 bases: TGTGCCAGCAGCTTAGCAGGGGACAGGGGAAGCAATCAGCCCCAGCATTTT. It is translated as CASSLAGDRGSNQPQHF. The J gene is TRBJ1-5, the V gene TRBV7-8; 10 bases line up with TRBD1. V gave up 0 bases and J gave up 1 base; unmatched junction bases: 3. The CDR3 contains 17 residues. CDR1 SGHVS and CDR2 FQNEAQ come from the germline V gene.

The V and J genes are TRBV29-1 and TRBJ1-5, with 7 bases lining up with TRBD1. The germline V gene has CDR1 SQVTM and CDR2 ANQGSEA. J lost 2 bases, V lost 4 bases, and 2 bases had no gene match. The CDR3 loop spans 13 amino acids. CDR3 bases: TGCAGCGTTGTAGGACAGGGCAATCAGCCCCAGCATTTT. Protein sequence: CSVVGQGNQPQHF.

The V gene is TRBV5-4, the J gene TRBJ2-1, with TRBD1 identical over 7 bases. This CDR3 is 14 amino acids long. From germline, CDR1 is SGHNT and CDR2 YYREEE (reference sequence). Unmatched junction bases numbered 5, after V lost 4 bases and J lost 4 bases. Here the CDR3 DNA reads TGTGCCAGCAGCACTCGGGACAGATACAATGAGCAGTTCTTC. Residues: CASSTRDRYNEQFF.

This rearrangement joins TRBV7-9 to TRBJ2-2; tentative D call: TRBD2 (5 bases). V gave up 5 bases and J gave up 5 bases, with 9 bases separating them. The CDR3 contains 13 residues. Germline V gene lookup returns CDR1 SEHNR and CDR2 FQNEAQ (reference sequence). As DNA, the CDR3 is TGTGCCAGCAGCCTCGGGGATACCGGGGAGCTGTTTTTT. It yields the protein CASSLGDTGELFF. The full variable domain, completed using reference TRBV7-9 and TRBJ2-2, is DTGVSQNPRHKITKRGQNVTFRCDPISEHNRLYWYRQTLGQGPEFLTYFQNEAQLEKSRLLSDRFSAERPKGSFSTLEIQRTEQGDSAMYLCASSLGDTGELFFGEGSRLTVL.

This chain uses TRBV6-6 with TRBJ1-1; a possible D gene is TRBD1 (6 bases). Germline-derived CDR1 and CDR2 are MNHNY and SVGAGI (reference sequence). The V end lost 5 bases, the J end lost 4 bases, and 14 bases lay between the germline ends. The CDR3 covers 14 residues. The CDR3 region has the DNA TGTGCCAGCAGTATTCAACAGGGCGTCACTGAAGCTTTCTTT. It yields the protein CASSIQQGVTEAFF.

The V gene is TRBV28, the J gene TRBJ2-2; 8 bases fit TRBD2. CDR1 is MDHEN and CDR2 is SYDVKM in the germline V gene. The CDR3 extends over 15 amino acids. Trimming removed 2 bases from V and 6 bases from J; junction bases left unmatched: 5. Written as DNA, the CDR3 is TGTGCCAGCAGTTTAACAGCGGGGGTCCCCGGGGAGCTGTTTTTT. It is translated as CASSLTAGVPGELFF.

This clone was observed a few times. The chain links TRBV6-5 to TRBJ1-1; 9 nucleotides align to TRBD1. CDR1 is MNHEY and CDR2 is SVGAGI in the germline V gene. The trim removed 6 bases at V and 14 bases at J, leaving 13 bases unmatched. The length of the CDR3 is 13 residues. CDR3 sequence (DNA): TGTGCCAGCAGCCCGGGACAGGGTTCAAGGAGGTTCTTT. Amino acid sequence: CASSPGQGSRRFF.

The chain uses TRBV7-2 and TRBJ2-3; D is uncertain. The CDR3 runs 13 residues. The V gene lost 3 bases and the J gene lost 3 bases, with 7 bases spanning the gap. Germline V lookup: CDR1 SGHTA, CDR2 FQGNSA. CDR3 DNA: TGTGCCAGCAGCTTTCGAGAAACAGATACGCAGTATTTT. Translating gives CASSFRETDTQYF.

The chain carries TRBV5-8 and TRBJ2-7; D might be TRBD2 (6 bases). CDR1 is SGHTS and CDR2 is YDEGEE in the germline V gene. The CDR3 sequence is 15 residues long. The V gene lost 3 bases and the J gene lost 3 bases, with 16 bases spanning the gap. The CDR3 sequence: CASSYKGGIGYEQYF. CDR3 bases: TGTGCCAGCAGCTACAAAGGAGGGATCGGCTACGAGCAGTACTTC.

Note on this clone: The limits of the CDR3 on the DNA are not certain, so only TCRdb's listed CDR3 is given. The CDR3 loop is CASVRARGTEAFF. The J gene is TRBJ1-1, the V gene TRBV10-2; the table calls TRBD1, which could not be checked here. The CDR3 length is 13 residues, termini included. Germline values: CDR1 WSHSY, CDR2 SAAADI.

The gene calls are TRBV20-1 and TRBJ2-1, with TRBD2 as a possible D gene (7 bases). CDR3 length equals 13 residues. The V end lost 3 bases, the J end lost 9 bases, and 15 bases lay between the germline ends. Germline lookup yields CDR1 DFQATT and CDR2 SNEGSKA (reference sequence). In nucleotides, the CDR3 is TGCAGTGCTAGTTCGCGGGGGCTAGGTGAGCAGTTCTTC. Residues: CSASSRGLGEQFF.

The V call is TRBV6-1, the J call TRBJ2-7, with a weak D call TRBD2 (7 bases). Germline V gene data show CDR1 as MNHNS and CDR2 as SASEGT. V dropped 2 bases and J dropped 2 bases, with 13 bases sitting between them. The CDR3 consists of 15 residues. CDR3 region: CASSEQRGATYEQYF. The CDR3 coding sequence is TGTGCCAGCAGTGAACAACGGGGGGCTACCTACGAGCAGTACTTC.

This clone was found once. The gene calls are TRBV18 and TRBJ1-2; 8 bases fit TRBD1. Germline V CDR1 and CDR2: KGHSH, LQKENI. The CDR3 extends over 15 amino acids. Unmatched junction bases numbered 5, after V lost 3 bases and J lost 2 bases. The CDR3 sequence: CASSPGTGTNYGYTF. The DNA of the CDR3 is TGTGCCAGCTCACCGGGGACAGGTACCAACTATGGCTACACCTTC. The variable domain in full, completed from reference TRBV18 and TRBJ1-2, reads NAGVMQNPRHLVRRRGQEARLRCSPMKGHSHVYWYRQLPEEGLKFMVYLQKENIIDESGMPKERFSAEFPKEGPSILRIQQVVRGDSAAYFCASSPGTGTNYGYTFGSGTRLTVV.

This rearrangement joins TRBV28 to TRBJ1-2; TRBD1 matches at 10 bases. CDR3 length: 14 residues. V was pared by 6 bases and J by 8 bases, with 9 bases of the junction left unmatched. Germline V lookup: CDR1 MDHEN, CDR2 SYDVKM. The CDR3 region is CASRIFGTGVGYTF. CDR3 sequence (DNA): TGTGCCAGCAGAATATTCGGGACAGGGGTCGGCTACACCTTC.

Details on this clone: Distinct nucleotide sequences in the sample also encode this CDR3. This chain links TRBV12-3 or TRBV12-4 with TRBJ1-1; the D is unclear. The CDR3 covers 13 residues. V lost 6 bases to trimming and J lost 1 base, with 9 bases between them. In nucleotides, the CDR3 is TGTGCCAGCAGCCTTATTAGGAACACTGAAGCTTTCTTT. Translated: CASSLIRNTEAFF.

V gene TRBV5-5 combines with J gene TRBJ1-1; D is ambiguous. CDR3 size: 12 residues. Germline V gene lookup returns CDR1 SGHKS and CDR2 YYEKEE (reference sequence). Trimming pared 0 bases from V and 3 bases from J, leaving 3 bases between. DNA of the CDR3: TGTGCCAGCAGCTTGGTATACACTGAAGCTTTCTTT. Its protein is CASSLVYTEAFF.

A remark on this clone: At one end, the junction sequence differs from germline, possibly due to a read error. The genes are TRBV19 and TRBJ2-1, with TRBD1 matching 7 bases. CDR1 and CDR2 from the germline V gene are LNHDA and SQIVND (reference sequence). The CDR3 loop spans 12 amino acids. The CDR3 bases are TGTGCCAGTAGTATATCCCTCTTAAGGGGGCTCTTC. Amino acid sequence: CASSISLLRGLF.

The chain links TRBV5-5 to TRBJ2-2; D might be TRBD2 (6 bases). From germline, CDR1 is SGHKS and CDR2 YYEKEE (reference sequence). This CDR3 is 15 amino acids long. V gave up 2 bases and J gave up 0 bases, with 8 bases separating them. The CDR3 DNA follows: TGTGCCAGCAGCTTAGGCGGGGCGAACACCGGGGAGCTGTTTTTT. It codes for CASSLGGANTGELFF.